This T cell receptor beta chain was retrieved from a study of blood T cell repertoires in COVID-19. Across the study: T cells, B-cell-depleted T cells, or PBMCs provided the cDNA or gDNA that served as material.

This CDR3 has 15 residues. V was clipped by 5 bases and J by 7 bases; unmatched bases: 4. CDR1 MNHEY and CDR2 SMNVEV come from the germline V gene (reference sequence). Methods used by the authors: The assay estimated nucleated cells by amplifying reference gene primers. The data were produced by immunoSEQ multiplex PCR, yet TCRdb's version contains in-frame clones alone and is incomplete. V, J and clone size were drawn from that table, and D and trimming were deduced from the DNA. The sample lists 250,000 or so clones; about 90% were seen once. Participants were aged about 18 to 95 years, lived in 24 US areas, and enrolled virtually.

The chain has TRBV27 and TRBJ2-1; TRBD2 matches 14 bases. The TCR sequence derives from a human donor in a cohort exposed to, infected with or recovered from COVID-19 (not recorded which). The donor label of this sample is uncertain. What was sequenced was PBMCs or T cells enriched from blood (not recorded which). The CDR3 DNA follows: TGTGCCAGCAGTGGGGGACTAGCGGGGGAGAATGAGCAGTTCTTC. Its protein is CASSGGLAGENEQFF.